The source of this T cell receptor (beta chain) is a study of PD-1 blockade in classical Hodgkin lymphoma. Data came from immunoSEQ multiplex PCR; TCRdb stores just in-frame clones and leaves some out. The sample shows under 2,000 clones, 65% to 80% of them seen only once. This clone turned up a few times. Its target is not known. Study-level findings and limits: By C4D1, CD4+ diversity increased significantly, especially in complete responders. Complete responders entered with baseline diversity on par with newly diagnosed patients, the results showed. Compared with healthy donors, newly diagnosed patients reportedly showed lower baseline TCR diversity.

There was relapse after autologous stem cell transplantation in every patient, and there was variation in brentuximab vedotin exposure. By magnetic negative selection, CD8+ T cells were isolated from the thawed PBMCs. Complete response, partial response or progressive disease were the best responses. CDR3 length equals 13 residues. The V gene end was trimmed by 4 bases and the J gene end by 13 bases; junction bases not matched to a gene: 7. Germline V gives CDR1 LNHDA, CDR2 SQIVND (reference sequence). The source was CD8+ T cells from blood, collected at baseline. The chain joins TRBV19 to TRBJ2-1, with TRBD2 identical over 10 bases. The sequence was collected from a human donor with classical Hodgkin lymphoma. CDR3 bases: TGTGCCAGTAGTACCCTAGCGGGAGTCGATCAGTTCTTC. Protein: CASSTLAGVDQFF.